Below, 11 T cell receptor beta chains from the same sample are listed, as sequenced in a study of blood T cell repertoires in COVID-19 (dated by TCRdb to about 2020). Libraries were made using the immunoSEQ multiplex PCR assay. TCRdb obtained this table from immuneACCESS and retained in-frame rearrangements with V and J assigned. These tables miss some clones; where compared with another copy, unresolved V genes account for less than half of the shortfall, and the remainder is unexplained. A total of fewer than 200,000 clones appear in this sample, roughly 81% of them only once. The ten largest clonotypes hold around 7.6% of the sample. Sequences were obtained from peripheral blood. These receptors came from a man aged 40-50 years who had recovered from COVID-19.

The J gene is TRBJ2-3, the V gene TRBV20-1; 13 nucleotides align to TRBD2. The CDR3 contains 17 residues. The germline V gene encodes CDR1 DFQATT and CDR2 SNEGSKA (reference sequence). Unmatched junction bases numbered 7, after V lost 3 bases and J lost 1 base. CDR3 bases: TGCAGTGCTAGTCCGACTAGCGGGGGGCCGGGCACAGATACGCAGTATTTT. It encodes CSASPTSGGPGTDTQYF.

The genes are TRBV27 and TRBJ2-1; 8 bases fit TRBD2. The V segment lost 5 bases and the J segment 12 bases; nucleotides outside the gene matches: 6. The V gene's germline CDR1 is MNHEY and CDR2 SMNVEV (reference sequence). CDR3 size: 12 residues. The CDR3 here is CASSQIAGMQFF. The DNA for the CDR3 is TGTGCCAGCAGTCAAATAGCGGGGATGCAGTTCTTC.

The chain uses TRBV7-8 and TRBJ1-5; 7 bases map to TRBD1. V lost 5 bases to trimming and J lost 2 bases; unmatched junction nucleotides: 6. Germline CDR1 SGHVS, CDR2 FQNEAQ. This CDR3 is built from 15 residues. CDR3 sequence: CASSQGGAGNQPQHF. CDR3 in DNA: TGTGCCAGCAGCCAGGGGGGGGCCGGCAATCAGCCCCAGCATTTT.

This sequence joins TRBV12-3 or TRBV12-4 and TRBJ2-7; 9 bases are shared with TRBD2. Unmatched junction bases numbered 4, after V lost 3 bases and J lost 7 bases. This CDR3 has 13 residues. The CDR3 reads CASSFAGGKEQYF. The CDR3 DNA reads as TGTGCCAGCAGTTTCGCGGGAGGGAAGGAGCAGTACTTC.

This sequence joins TRBV19 and TRBJ2-1; no clear D gene. V was shortened by 5 bases and J by 4 bases, with 9 bases between the two germline ends. CDR3 length equals 13 residues. Germline CDR1 reads LNHDA; CDR2 reads SQIVND (reference sequence). CDR3 bases: TGTGCCAGTAGTTCTCCAGGATACAATGAGCAGTTCTTC. Translation: CASSSPGYNEQFF.

As for this clone: Other DNA sequences from this sample encode an identical CDR3 as well. The chain couples TRBV5-4 to TRBJ2-1, with 7 nucleotides matching TRBD2. Germline lookup yields CDR1 SGHNT and CDR2 YYREEE (reference sequence). CDR3 length equals 15 residues. Germline trimming cut 2 bases from V and 0 bases from J; bases unmatched to any gene: 2. CDR3 DNA: TGTGCCAGCAGCTTAGGCGGGAGCTCCTACAATGAGCAGTTCTTC. Translation gives CASSLGGSSYNEQFF.

This chain joins TRBV27 and TRBJ2-3; no clear D gene. The length of the CDR3 is 14 residues. V lost 5 bases and J lost 4, with 13 bases in between. Germline CDR1 and CDR2: MNHEY and SMNVEV (reference sequence). The CDR3 reads CASSLMRGADTQYF. The DNA of the CDR3 is TGTGCCAGCAGTCTAATGAGAGGCGCAGATACGCAGTATTTT.

This clone was detected only once. The J gene is TRBJ1-4, the V gene TRBV6-5; 8 bases are shared with TRBD1. The CDR3 length is 15 residues. V lost 2 bases and J lost 7; bases outside the gene matches: 6. Germline CDR1 and CDR2: MNHEY and SVGAGI. Here the CDR3 reads CASSYTTGESEKLFF. The CDR3 bases are TGTGCCAGCAGTTACACGACAGGGGAGAGTGAAAAACTGTTTTTT.

The V gene is TRBV4-3, the J gene TRBJ2-7, with 11 bases fitting TRBD1. V lost 1 base and J lost 6; bases outside the gene matches: 2. This CDR3 spans 14 amino acids. Germline-derived CDR1 and CDR2 are LGHNA and YSLEER. Here the CDR3 reads CASSQGTGGSEQYF. CDR3 sequence (DNA): TGCGCCAGCAGCCAAGGGACAGGGGGCTCCGAGCAGTACTTC.

The chain links TRBV6-5 to TRBJ1-6, with 7 bases matching TRBD1. The ends lost 6 bases at V and 8 bases at J; junction bases unmatched: 7. The CDR3 spans 14 residues. Germline-derived CDR1 and CDR2 are MNHEY and SVGAGI. The CDR3 here is CASRRDSYYSPLHF. DNA for the CDR3: TGTGCCAGCAGGAGGGACAGCTACTATTCACCCCTCCACTTT.

Comments on this clone: Other DNA sequences within the sample encode an identical CDR3. The CDR3 bases are TGTGCCAGCAGTCCGGACAGCTATGGCTACACCTTC. The encoded protein is CASSPDSYGYTF. V usage is TRBV12-3 or TRBV12-4 and J usage is TRBJ1-2, with D possibly TRBD1 on 6 matching bases. V was shortened by 5 bases and J by 4 bases, with 8 bases between the two germline ends. This CDR3 region has 12 residues.